This T cell receptor (beta chain) appears in the sequencing data of a study of metastatic and nonmetastatic thyroid tumors. This clone was recorded at least ten times. Using MiXCR, TCRdb reanalyzed the PCR reads. This table holds roughly 64,000 clones, less than 5% found once. Before thyroid surgery, none of the patients had received any treatment. The CDR3 consists of 17 residues. CDR1 and CDR2 (germline): MNHNS, SASEGT. Trimming removed 7 bases from V and 5 bases from J; junction bases left unmatched: 9. The specimen sequenced was blood. V is TRBV6-1 and J is TRBJ2-1, with 15 bases identical to TRBD2. The sequence derives from a female donor with papillary thyroid cancer or a benign thyroid nodule (not recorded which). Some clones in this sample may be carry-over from other donors' samples. In nucleotides, the CDR3 is TGTGCCAGCACTACCGGGACTAGCGGGAGGATCAACAATGAGCAGTTCTTC. It specifies CASTTGTSGRINNEQFF.